The T cell receptor (beta chain) described here comes from a study of T cell changes during pregnancy in multiple sclerosis. Germline V lookup: CDR1 SEHNR, CDR2 FQNEAQ (reference sequence). Trimming took off 7 bases at V and 3 bases at J, with 7 bases between the two ends. The CDR3 is 11 residues long. Profiled with immunoSEQ multiplex PCR; TCRdb holds only in-frame clones, not every one. The repertoire holds some 60,000 clones, with about nine tenths as singletons. This material consisted of peripheral blood, taken after pregnancy. The rearrangement uses TRBV7-9 and TRBJ2-7; D not certain. The TCR sequence derives from a female donor with multiple sclerosis, enrolled in a pregnancy study. This CDR3 is CASTASYEQYF. The DNA of the CDR3 is TGTGCCAGCACCGCTAGCTACGAGCAGTACTTC.